Below are 3 T cell receptor beta chains sequenced from a single sample in a study of persistence of HIV-infected CD4 T cells. Sequencing used immunoSEQ version 4 in survey mode. Produced via immunoSEQ multiplex PCR; TCRdb's table is partial and in-frame only. The sample has 40,000 to 45,000 clones, 70% to 90% seen once. Their target antigens are unknown. This nonspecific control used anti-CD3/anti-CD28 bead stimulation of CD4+ T cells. Responding CD4+ T cells were sorted by upregulation of both CD40 ligand and CD69. This material consisted of CD4+ T cells sorted from PBMCs after approximately 20-hour stimulation, taken from a patient who received antiretroviral therapy. The receptors derive from an adult man with HIV who was CMV-seropositive.

V is TRBV20-1 and J is TRBJ1-2; no reliable D call. This CDR3 is built from 11 residues. The V end was cut by 0 bases, the J end by 5 bases, with 4 bases between. Germline-derived CDR1 and CDR2 are DFQATT and SNEGSKA (reference sequence). CDR3 in DNA: TGCAGTGCTAGAGAGGGTTATGGCTACACCTTC. This sequence encodes CSAREGYGYTF.

This sequence joins TRBV18 and TRBJ1-2; D not resolved. The CDR3 spans 13 residues. Germline V CDR1 and CDR2: KGHSH, LQKENI. Trimming took 3 bases from V and 6 from J, leaving 11 bases between them. The CDR3 spells CASSPLDLDGYTF. In nucleotides, the CDR3 is TGTGCCAGCTCACCGTTGGACCTGGATGGCTACACCTTC.

This chain connects TRBV2 to TRBJ2-6; D may be TRBD1 (5 bases). V was clipped by 4 bases and J by 2 bases, with 21 bases between them. The germline CDR1 and CDR2 sequences are SNHLY and FYNNEI. There are 19 residues in the CDR3. CDR3 residues: CASSGRQPRARAGANVLTF. The CDR3 region has the DNA TGTGCCAGCAGTGGTCGACAGCCCCGGGCAAGGGCTGGGGCCAACGTCCTGACTTTC.